A single sample gave rise to the 32 T cell receptor beta chains below, sequenced in a study of cytomegalovirus exposure and HLA in healthy donors. The PCR employed 60 Vbeta primers together with 13 Jbeta primers. Sequenced by immunoSEQ multiplex PCR; TCRdb stores in-frame clones only, minus some. Here the sample table reports 55,000 to 85,000 clones. Sequencing input: PBMCs. The receptor set was obtained from a woman aged 25 to 39 in good health and CMV-seronegative.

The chain joins TRBV9 to TRBJ2-7, with D possibly matching TRBD2 (6 bases). V was cut by 2 bases and J by 2 bases, with 14 bases left in between. The germline CDR1 and CDR2 sequences are SGDLS and YYNGEE. CDR3 length: 15 amino acids. CDR3 amino acids: CASSVSPGGPYEQYF. The CDR3 region has the DNA TGTGCCAGCAGCGTGAGCCCCGGGGGACCCTACGAGCAGTACTTC.

The chain joins TRBV7-9 to TRBJ2-5, with D maybe TRBD1 (6 bases). Deletions cut 3 bases from V and 2 bases from J, with 13 bases between. CDR1 and CDR2 (germline): SEHNR, FQNEAQ (reference sequence). The CDR3 length is 15 residues. The CDR3 loop is CASSFERGLQETQYF. The DNA of the CDR3 is TGTGCCAGCAGCTTTGAGAGGGGGTTACAAGAGACCCAGTACTTC. Full variable domain (rest looked up from reference TRBV7-9 and TRBJ2-5): DTGVSQNPRHKITKRGQNVTFRCDPISEHNRLYWYRQTLGQGPEFLTYFQNEAQLEKSRLLSDRFSAERPKGSFSTLEIQRTEQGDSAMYLCASSFERGLQETQYFGPGTRLLVL.

The V and J genes are TRBV9 and TRBJ1-4, with TRBD1 matching 7 bases. Losses at the gene ends were 4 bases for V and 5 bases for J; bases not matched to a gene: 8. Germline V gene sequence: CDR1 SGDLS, CDR2 YYNGEE. The CDR3 runs 15 residues. CDR3 protein: CASSPRGTENEKLFF. CDR3 in DNA: TGTGCCAGCAGCCCCAGGGGGACAGAGAATGAAAAACTGTTTTTT.

V usage is TRBV5-6 and J usage is TRBJ2-3; a weak D match, TRBD2 (6 bases). The V gene lost 3 bases and the J gene lost 3 bases, with 17 bases spanning the gap. This CDR3 region has 16 residues. In germline, CDR1 is SGHDT, CDR2 YYEEEE. The CDR3 DNA follows: TGTGCCAGCAGCTCCTCCCGGGGGAGGACGACAGATACGCAGTATTTT. It is translated as CASSSSRGRTTDTQYF.

The chain links TRBV19 to TRBJ2-5; a possible D gene is TRBD2 (6 bases). Looked up from germline, CDR1 is LNHDA and CDR2 is SQIVND (reference sequence). The CDR3 is 15 amino acids. V gave up 5 bases and J gave up 5 bases, with 18 bases separating them. CDR3: CASSVRDSPRETQYF. CDR3 nucleotide sequence: TGTGCCAGTAGTGTTCGGGACTCCCCGAGGGAGACCCAGTACTTC. Full variable domain (outside the CDR3, taken from reference TRBV19 and TRBJ2-5): DGGITQSPKYLFRKEGQNVTLSCEQNLNHDAMYWYRQDPGQGLRLIYYSQIVNDFQKGDIAEGYSVSREKKESFPLTVTSAQKNPTAFYLCASSVRDSPRETQYFGPGTRLLVL.

The rearrangement uses TRBV4-1 and TRBJ1-3; D is ambiguous. The CDR3 is 17 amino acids. Between the trimmed V and J ends, which lost 3 bases and 0 bases, there was a span of 15 bases. The germline gives CDR1 MGHRA, CDR2 YSYEKL. CDR3 protein: CASSQMVQTDSGNTIYF. The CDR3 region has the DNA TGCGCCAGCAGCCAGATGGTCCAGACTGACTCTGGAAACACCATATATTTT.

V is TRBV7-9 and J is TRBJ1-4; 7 bases match TRBD1. With V trimmed by 6 bases and J by 5 bases, 6 bases remained unmatched. The germline V gene has CDR1 SEHNR and CDR2 FQNEAQ (reference sequence). The CDR3 has 14 amino acids. The CDR3 is CASSNTGENEKLFF. In DNA, the CDR3 is TGTGCCAGCAGTAATACAGGGGAGAATGAAAAACTGTTTTTT.

The CDR3 here is CASSWTGNSTDTQYF. Here the CDR3 DNA reads TGTGCCAGCAGCTGGACAGGGAATAGTACAGATACGCAGTATTTT. The V and J genes are TRBV5-6 and TRBJ2-3; 8 positions match TRBD1. J gave up 3 bases and V 3 bases, and 6 bases lay outside the gene matches. Germline assignment: CDR1 SGHDT and CDR2 YYEEEE. The CDR3 totals 15 residues.

The gene calls are TRBV4-3 and TRBJ1-3; D not resolved. Germline V gene data show CDR1 as LGHNA and CDR2 as YSLEER. Trimming took off 4 bases at V and 0 bases at J, with 10 bases between the two ends. The CDR3 consists of 15 residues. The CDR3 sequence: CASSRWRSSGNTIYF. CDR3 coding DNA: TGCGCCAGCAGCCGCTGGCGGAGCTCTGGAAACACCATATATTTT.

CDR3 sequence (DNA): TGTGCCAGCAGTTTGCCGGGACAGGGAAACCCCGGGGAGCTGTTTTTT. This gives the protein CASSLPGQGNPGELFF. This sequence joins TRBV28 and TRBJ2-2; 9 bases line up with TRBD1. The CDR3 is 16 residues long. CDR1 and CDR2 from the germline V gene are MDHEN and SYDVKM. Unmatched junction bases numbered 8, after V lost 3 bases and J lost 6 bases.

The chain links TRBV6-5 to TRBJ1-1, with D uncertain. Germline CDR1 and CDR2: MNHEY and SVGAGI. V lost 0 bases and J lost 0, with 11 bases in between. The CDR3 contains 16 residues. The CDR3 DNA sequence: TGTGCCAGCAGTTACTCCGTTACACGTCTGAACACTGAAGCTTTCTTT. Protein: CASSYSVTRLNTEAFF.

This chain connects TRBV7-2 to TRBJ2-7; TRBD2 aligns across 9 bases. The J segment lost 4 bases and the V segment lost 3 bases, leaving 10 bases of the junction unmatched. Germline CDR1 and CDR2: SGHTA and FQGNSA. This CDR3 has 16 amino acids. The CDR3 sequence is CASSLRLAGAAYEQYF. Here the CDR3 DNA reads TGTGCCAGCAGCTTGCGATTAGCGGGGGCCGCTTACGAGCAGTACTTC. Combining the CDR3 with reference TRBV7-2 and TRBJ2-7 gives the whole variable domain GAGVSQSPSNKVTEKGKDVELRCDPISGHTALYWYRQSLGQGLEFLIYFQGNSAPDKSGLPSDRFSAERTGGSVSTLTIQRTQQEDSAVYLCASSLRLAGAAYEQYFGPGTRLTVT.

The chain links TRBV4-1 to TRBJ2-5; tentatively, D is TRBD2 (7 bases). The CDR3 totals 15 residues. Trimming took off 2 bases at V and 5 bases at J, with 15 bases between the two ends. The V gene's germline CDR1 is MGHRA and CDR2 YSYEKL. CDR3 bases: TGCGCCAGCAGCCAAAAGTGGGGGGGCTCGGAGACCCAGTACTTC. This codes for CASSQKWGGSETQYF.

The rearrangement links TRBV30 to TRBJ1-5; TRBD1 aligns across 10 bases. CDR1 is GTSNPN and CDR2 is SVGIG in the germline V gene (reference sequence). The V and J ends lost 4 bases and 6 bases, in that order; junction bases with no gene match: 9. The CDR3 is 15 amino acids. The CDR3 here is CAWKQSGTGVQPQHF. The CDR3 coding sequence is TGTGCCTGGAAACAGTCCGGGACAGGGGTTCAGCCCCAGCATTTT.

The CDR3 loop reads CSVIMEGALGKLFF. CDR3 in DNA: TGCAGCGTTATTATGGAGGGGGCGTTGGGAAAACTGTTTTTT. The gene calls are TRBV29-1 and TRBJ1-4, with TRBD1 matching 7 bases. The V and J ends lost 5 bases and 10 bases, in that order; junction bases with no gene match: 13. The germline gives CDR1 SQVTM, CDR2 ANQGSEA. CDR3 length: 14 amino acids.

The chain combines TRBV5-1 with TRBJ2-5, with a possible D match to TRBD2 (6 bases). TRBJ2-7 matches the DNA end more closely, so the J call is doubtful. The CDR3 runs to 15 residues. Germline V lookup: CDR1 SGHRS, CDR2 YFSETQ. CDR3 amino acids: CASSLAGGGIHEQYF. The CDR3 nucleotides read TGCGCCAGCAGCTTGGCTGGAGGAGGGATCCACGAGCAGTACTTC.

V is TRBV6-1 and J is TRBJ2-1; TRBD1 aligns across 9 bases. V was clipped by 6 bases and J by 5 bases; unmatched bases: 8. CDR3 length equals 15 residues. CDR1 and CDR2 from the germline V gene are MNHNS and SASEGT. CDR3 bases: TGTGCCAGCAGGTCCGGGACAGGGCATAACAATGAGCAGTTCTTC. Translation: CASRSGTGHNNEQFF.

The J gene is TRBJ2-3, the V gene TRBV7-3, with 8 bases identical to TRBD1. Germline V gives CDR1 SGHTA, CDR2 FQGTGA. There are 15 residues in the CDR3. The trim removed 2 bases at V and 2 bases at J, leaving 3 bases unmatched. The CDR3 sequence: CASSLGTGPTDTQYF. In DNA form, the CDR3 reads TGTGCCAGCAGCTTAGGGACAGGTCCCACAGATACGCAGTATTTT.

The rearrangement links TRBV4-2 to TRBJ2-6; D gene ambiguous. CDR3 size: 16 residues. V was shortened by 1 base and J by 0 bases, with 7 bases between the two germline ends. CDR1 is LGHNA and CDR2 is YNFKEQ in the germline V gene. The CDR3 spells CASSQGEASGANVLTF. In DNA, the CDR3 is TGTGCCAGCAGCCAAGGAGAGGCCTCTGGGGCCAACGTCCTGACTTTC.

The rearrangement uses TRBV9 and TRBJ2-2, with D possibly matching TRBD1 (5 bases). Trimming removed 0 bases from V and 6 bases from J, with 15 bases in between. This CDR3 is built from 16 residues. Germline CDR1 and CDR2: SGDLS and YYNGEE. The CDR3 nucleotides read TGTGCCAGCAGCGTAGTAGGGCAGGGTGGTTCCGGGGAGCTGTTTTTT. Residues: CASSVVGQGGSGELFF.

The chain combines TRBV6-5 with TRBJ2-2, with TRBD1 matching over 12 bases. This CDR3 has 15 residues. Losses at the gene ends were 5 bases for V and 4 bases for J; bases not matched to a gene: 2. Per germline, CDR1 MNHEY and CDR2 SVGAGI. The CDR3 loop reads CASSGTGGRTGELFF. DNA for the CDR3: TGTGCCAGCAGTGGGACAGGGGGCCGCACCGGGGAGCTGTTTTTT.

J is TRBJ2-2 and V is TRBV30; D is unresolved. Between the trimmed V and J ends, which lost 1 base and 3 bases, there was a span of 6 bases. The CDR3 has 13 residues. CDR1 is GTSNPN and CDR2 is SVGIG in the germline V gene (reference sequence). CDR3 nucleotide sequence: TGTGCCTGGAGTGGAAGCCACACCGGGGAGCTGTTTTTT. Its protein product is CAWSGSHTGELFF.

The gene calls are TRBV7-9 and TRBJ2-7; a possible D gene is TRBD1 (6 bases). The CDR3 is 14 amino acids. V was cut by 1 base and J by 5 bases, with 12 bases left in between. CDR1 is SEHNR and CDR2 is FQNEAQ in the germline V gene (reference sequence). The CDR3 region has the DNA TGTGCCAGCAGCTTAGGTCAGGGGTGGAACGAGCAGTACTTC. Translated: CASSLGQGWNEQYF.

In nucleotides, the CDR3 is TGTGCCAGCAGTCAGGGGGACAGGGGGAGGAAAAAACTGTTTTTT. As protein: CASSQGDRGRKKLFF. The rearrangement joins TRBV6-6 to TRBJ1-4; TRBD1 matches at 11 bases. The length of the CDR3 is 15 residues. Looked up from germline, CDR1 is MNHNY and CDR2 is SVGAGI (reference sequence). V lost 5 bases to trimming and J lost 9 bases; unmatched junction nucleotides: 8.

The V call is TRBV7-9, the J call TRBJ1-5; 7 bases line up with TRBD1. The CDR3 has 13 amino acids. Trimming took 5 bases from V and 7 from J; bases not matched to a gene: 5. CDR1 SEHNR and CDR2 FQNEAQ come from the germline V gene (reference sequence). Written as DNA, the CDR3 is TGTGCCAGCAGCAGGACAGGCGTGCAGCCCCAGCATTTT. It encodes CASSRTGVQPQHF.

V usage is TRBV11-3 and J usage is TRBJ2-1, with no clear D. The ends were cut back, 3 bases at V and 8 bases at J, with 8 bases in the middle. The CDR3 sequence is 12 residues long. Germline V CDR1 and CDR2: SGHNT, YENEEA. Here the CDR3 reads CASSFEEHEQFF. The CDR3 nucleotides are TGTGCCAGCAGCTTTGAGGAGCATGAGCAGTTCTTC.

The chain employs TRBV27 and TRBJ2-6, with unresolved D. V was cut by 7 bases and J by 0 bases, with 16 bases left in between. From germline, CDR1 is MNHEY and CDR2 SMNVEV (reference sequence). There are 17 residues in the CDR3. The CDR3 nucleotides are TGTGCCAGCACCCCCTACCATTCAAACTCTGGGGCCAACGTCCTGACTTTC. This sequence encodes CASTPYHSNSGANVLTF.

V and J are TRBV10-3 and TRBJ1-2; D is possibly TRBD1 (5 bases). Looked up from germline, CDR1 is ENHRY and CDR2 is SYGVKD. V was shortened by 6 bases and J by 8 bases, with 10 bases between the two germline ends. The CDR3 sequence is 11 residues long. The CDR3 DNA is TGTGCCATCAGGGGGGGGGAAGGCTACACCTTC. Its translation is CAIRGGEGYTF.

The chain carries TRBV5-1 and TRBJ2-7; possibly TRBD2 for D (6 bases). The CDR3 runs to 14 residues. Germline lookup yields CDR1 SGHRS and CDR2 YFSETQ. Trimming cost V 1 base and J 2 bases, with 10 bases left between them. The CDR3 loop reads CASSLSGVPYEQYF. CDR3 in DNA: TGCGCCAGCAGCTTGTCGGGAGTTCCCTACGAGCAGTACTTC.

Note on this clone: An end of the junction differs from the germline gene, which may be a read error. The rearrangement links TRBV7-7 to TRBJ1-5, with 9 bases that match TRBD1. The CDR3 runs 17 residues. Germline V lookup: CDR1 SSHAT, CDR2 FNYEAQ (reference sequence). CDR3 bases: TGTGCTAGCAGCGAAACAACAGGGACAGGGCGGAATCAGCCCCAGCATTTT. Its protein product is CASSETTGTGRNQPQHF.

The genes are TRBV5-1 and TRBJ2-1; 8 nucleotides match TRBD1. V trimming: 5 bases; J trimming: 4 bases; junction bases outside the gene matches: 5. The CDR3 contains 14 residues. Germline loops: CDR1 SGHRS, CDR2 YFSETQ. CDR3 DNA sequence: TGCGCCAGCAGACCAGGACAGGGATACAATGAGCAGTTCTTC. This encodes CASRPGQGYNEQFF.

The V and J genes are TRBV27 and TRBJ1-1, with 9 bases fitting TRBD1. The CDR3 length is 16 residues. Germline lookup yields CDR1 MNHEY and CDR2 SMNVEV (reference sequence). V dropped 5 bases and J dropped 1; count of bases not matched to a gene: 8. Here the CDR3 reads CASSRGQGLGNTEAFF. CDR3 nucleotide sequence: TGTGCCAGCAGTCGTGGACAGGGGTTGGGGAACACTGAAGCTTTCTTT.